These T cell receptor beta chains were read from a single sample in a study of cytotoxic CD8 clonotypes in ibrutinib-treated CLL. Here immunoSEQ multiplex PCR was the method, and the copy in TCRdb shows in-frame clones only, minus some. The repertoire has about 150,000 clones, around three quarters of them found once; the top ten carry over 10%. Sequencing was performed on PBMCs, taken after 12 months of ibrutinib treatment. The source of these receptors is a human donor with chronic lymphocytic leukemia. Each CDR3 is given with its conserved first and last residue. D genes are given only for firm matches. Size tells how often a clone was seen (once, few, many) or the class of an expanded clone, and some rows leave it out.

CDR3: CASSPTGTGVPKNIQYF
DNA: TGCGCCAGCAGCCCGACCGGGACAGGTGTGCCAAAAAACATTCAGTACTTC
J: TRBJ2-4
size: NA
V: TRBV5-1
D: TRBD1

CDR3: CSVERRGRGAYNEQFF
DNA: TGCAGCGTTGAACGGCGCGGGAGAGGAGCCTACAATGAGCAGTTCTTC
J: TRBJ2-1
size: NA
V: TRBV29-1
D: TRBD2

CDR3: CASSLKPWTSYNEQFF
DNA: TGTGCCAGCAGCTTAAAACCTTGGACTAGCTACAATGAGCAGTTCTTC
J: TRBJ2-1
size: NA
V: TRBV7-8
D: TRBD2

CDR3: CASSGDSNQPQHF
DNA: TGTGCCAGCTCAGGGGATAGCAATCAGCCCCAGCATTTT
J: TRBJ1-5
size: NA
V: TRBV18
D: NA

CDR3: CASSQEAHRASGNTIYF
DNA: TGCGCCAGCAGCCAAGAGGCGCACAGAGCCTCTGGAAACACCATATATTTT
J: TRBJ1-3
size: NA
V: TRBV4-3
D: NA

CDR3: CASSLILPMGHTGELFF
DNA: TGTGCCAGCAGCTTAATACTCCCCATGGGGCACACCGGGGAGCTGTTTTTT
J: TRBJ2-2
size: NA
V: TRBV7-3
D: NA

CDR3: CASSLGLAGPQETQYF
DNA: TGCGCCAGCAGCTTAGGACTAGCGGGACCTCAAGAGACCCAGTACTTC
J: TRBJ2-5
size: NA
V: TRBV5-1
D: TRBD2

CDR3: CASSLLHGTDTQYF
DNA: TGTGCCAGCAGCTTACTGCACGGCACAGATACGCAGTATTTT
J: TRBJ2-3
size: NA
V: TRBV7-7
D: NA

CDR3: CASSIGSGITGELFF
DNA: TGTGCCAGTAGTATAGGGTCCGGGATCACCGGGGAGCTGTTTTTT
J: TRBJ2-2
size: NA
V: TRBV19
D: NA

CDR3: CASSQEGYTQYF
DNA: TGTGCCAGCAGCCAAGAGGGTTATACGCAGTATTTT
J: TRBJ2-3
size: NA
V: TRBV13
D: NA

CDR3: CASSLGQNRYGYTF
DNA: TGTGCCAGCAGCTTGGGACAGAACCGCTATGGCTACACCTTC
J: TRBJ1-2
size: NA
V: TRBV7-2
D: TRBD1

CDR3: CASNEQGTGANVLTF
DNA: TGTGCCAGCAACGAACAGGGTACTGGGGCCAACGTCCTGACTTTC
J: TRBJ2-6
size: NA
V: TRBV2
D: NA

CDR3: CASSKRQVNTEAFF
DNA: TGTGCCAGCAGCAAGAGACAGGTGAACACTGAAGCTTTCTTT
J: TRBJ1-1
size: few
V: TRBV14
D: NA

CDR3: CATSPGDGNPYEQYF
DNA: TGTGCCACCAGTCCGGGGGATGGCAACCCCTACGAGCAGTACTTC
J: TRBJ2-7
size: NA
V: TRBV15
D: NA

CDR3: CASNRGGSTYYNEQFF
DNA: TGTGCCAGCAATCGGGGTGGCTCAACATATTACAATGAGCAGTTCTTC
J: TRBJ2-1
size: NA
V: TRBV9
D: NA

CDR3: CASSLETGRLGNTIYF
DNA: TGCGCCAGCAGCTTGGAAACAGGGCGTCTTGGAAACACCATATATTTT
J: TRBJ1-3
size: NA
V: TRBV5-1
D: NA

CDR3: CASSIGSYEQYF
DNA: TGTGCCAGCAGCATTGGGTCCTACGAGCAGTACTTC
J: TRBJ2-7
size: NA
V: TRBV7-9
D: NA

CDR3: CASSRVPAGFEIYEQYF
DNA: TGCGCCAGCAGCCGAGTTCCGGCAGGCTTTGAGATCTACGAGCAGTACTTC
J: TRBJ2-7
size: NA
V: TRBV4-1
D: NA

CDR3: CASSLGPYNEQFF
DNA: TGTGCCAGCAGCCTGGGACCATACAATGAGCAGTTCTTC
J: TRBJ2-1
size: NA
V: TRBV7-2
D: NA

CDR3: CASSLNPRQDPQETQYF
DNA: TGTGCCAGCAGCCTCAACCCCCGACAGGATCCTCAAGAGACCCAGTACTTC
J: TRBJ2-5
size: NA
V: TRBV28
D: NA

CDR3: CASSLALGADTQYF
DNA: TGTGCCAGCAGCTTGGCCCTAGGGGCAGATACGCAGTATTTT
J: TRBJ2-3
size: NA
V: TRBV11-3
D: NA

CDR3: CASSKVGGFGTGRNEQYF
DNA: TGTGCCAGCAGCAAAGTCGGGGGGTTCGGGACAGGGAGGAACGAGCAGTACTTC
J: TRBJ2-7
size: NA
V: TRBV21-1
D: NA

CDR3: CASSDKIRDNEQFF
DNA: TGTGCCAGCAGTGACAAGATCCGAGATAATGAGCAGTTCTTC
J: TRBJ2-1
size: NA
V: TRBV2
D: NA

CDR3: CASSMDRGLTGANVLTF
DNA: TGTGCCAGCAGCATGGACAGGGGGCTGACTGGGGCCAACGTCCTGACTTTC
J: TRBJ2-6
size: NA
V: TRBV9
D: TRBD1

CDR3: CASSLGTPKGGYTF
DNA: TGTGCCAGCAGCTTAGGGACTCCTAAGGGTGGCTACACCTTC
J: TRBJ1-2
size: NA
V: TRBV7-9
D: NA

CDR3: CASSLGRTDTQYF
DNA: TGTGCCAGCAGTTTAGGGAGAACAGATACGCAGTATTTT
J: TRBJ2-3
size: NA
V: TRBV27
D: NA

CDR3: CASSVGLAGGHTDTQYF
DNA: TGTGCCAGCAGTGTCGGACTAGCGGGAGGGCACACAGATACGCAGTATTTT
J: TRBJ2-3
size: NA
V: TRBV6-4
D: TRBD2

CDR3: CASSTPRGGYGYTF
DNA: TGCGCCAGCAGCACCCCACGGGGAGGCTATGGCTACACCTTC
J: TRBJ1-2
size: once
V: TRBV5-1
D: NA

CDR3: CASKRQGIQETQYF
DNA: TGTGCCAGCAAGCGGCAGGGGATTCAAGAGACCCAGTACTTC
J: TRBJ2-5
size: NA
V: TRBV2
D: NA

CDR3: CAWGPVDTQYF
DNA: TGTGCCTGGGGTCCCGTGGATACGCAGTATTTT
J: TRBJ2-3
size: NA
V: TRBV30
D: NA

CDR3: CASSFSGGRTDTQYF
DNA: TGTGCCAGCAGCTTTAGCGGGGGGAGAACAGATACGCAGTATTTT
J: TRBJ2-3
size: NA
V: TRBV5-6
D: TRBD2

CDR3: CASSWDTQDTQYF
DNA: TGCGCCAGCAGCTGGGACACCCAAGATACGCAGTATTTT
J: TRBJ2-3
size: few
V: TRBV5-1
D: NA

CDR3: CASSFAGRGSREQYF
DNA: TGTGCCAGCAGTTTTGCAGGCAGGGGGTCGAGGGAGCAGTACTTC
J: TRBJ2-7
size: NA
V: TRBV6-5
D: TRBD1

CDR3: CASSLARNTYEQYF
DNA: TGTGCCAGCAGCTTAGCGCGGAATACCTACGAGCAGTACTTC
J: TRBJ2-7
size: NA
V: TRBV7-2
D: NA

CDR3: CASSLDPGRGYEQYF
DNA: TGCGCCAGCAGCTTGGATCCTGGCAGGGGCTACGAGCAGTACTTC
J: TRBJ2-7
size: NA
V: TRBV5-1
D: NA

CDR3: CASSIYTGVLQPQHF
DNA: TGTGCCAGTAGTATATATACAGGGGTTTTGCAGCCCCAGCATTTT
J: TRBJ1-5
size: NA
V: TRBV19
D: TRBD1

CDR3: CASSVDGLAGGRQFF
DNA: TGTGCCAGCAGCGTAGATGGACTAGCGGGAGGTCGACAGTTCTTC
J: TRBJ2-1
size: few
V: TRBV9
D: TRBD2

CDR3: CASSRYGLSAYEQYF
DNA: TGCGCCAGCAGCCGGTATGGGTTATCGGCCTACGAGCAGTACTTC
J: TRBJ2-7
size: NA
V: TRBV4-3
D: NA

CDR3: CASSRPESGYSTDTQYF
DNA: TGTGCCAGCAGCCGCCCGGAGAGCGGTTATAGCACAGATACGCAGTATTTT
J: TRBJ2-3
size: NA
V: TRBV16
D: NA

CDR3: CASSSSKKTGRETQYF
DNA: TGTGCCAGCAGCTCAAGTAAAAAGACAGGGAGGGAGACCCAGTACTTC
J: TRBJ2-5
size: NA
V: TRBV7-2
D: NA

CDR3: CASSLTGVNRETQYF
DNA: TGTGCCAGCAGCTTAACCGGGGTCAATAGAGAGACCCAGTACTTC
J: TRBJ2-5
size: NA
V: TRBV7-9
D: NA

CDR3: CASSQAPGRGASPLHF
DNA: TGCGCCAGCAGCCAAGCTCCTGGCCGAGGGGCCTCACCCCTCCACTTT
J: TRBJ1-6
size: NA
V: TRBV4-1
D: NA

CDR3: CASSQGGPETQYF
DNA: TGCGCCAGCAGCCAAGGGGGCCCAGAGACCCAGTACTTC
J: TRBJ2-5
size: NA
V: TRBV4-1
D: NA